The rows below give T cell receptor beta chains drawn from one sample of a study of patients and donors after allogeneic stem cell transplantation. TCRdb analysed the RT-PCR reads with MiXCR anew, one entry per CDR3 protein. The sample includes some 880,000 distinct CDR3 sequences, about a sixth seen only once; the top ten take around 6%. What was sequenced was blood, either unsorted or a sorted T cell fraction (not recorded which). These receptors originate from a human donor who was either an allogeneic HSCT recipient or a stem cell or donor lymphocyte infusion donor (not recorded which). It is not recorded whose cells these are; they may come from a transplant donor. Both conserved end residues are part of each CDR3. D genes are given only for firm matches. Clone size, where shown, is once, few, many, or a class for clones that have expanded.

many,TRBJ1-2,TRBV12-3/TRBV12-4,-,CASSLALTGNDYGYTF,TGTGCCAGCAGTTTGGCCCTGACGGGGAATGACTATGGCTACACCTTC
-,TRBJ1-2,TRBV20-1,-,CSAGSLTDGPYGYTF,TGCAGTGCTGGGAGCCTTACGGACGGACCCTATGGCTACACCTTC
few,TRBJ1-5,TRBV24-1,-,CATSDIGIQPQHF,TGTGCCACCAGTGACATTGGAATACAGCCCCAGCATTTT
few,TRBJ2-3,TRBV27,TRBD2,CASSFSGDYTDTQYF,TGTGCCAGCAGTTTCTCCGGGGACTACACAGATACGCAGTATTTT
-,TRBJ2-7,TRBV6-6,-,CANLLETYEQYF,TGTGCCAACCTGCTAGAAACCTACGAGCAGTACTTC
once,TRBJ2-4,TRBV27,-,CASSSGVVAKNIQYF,TGTGCCAGCAGTTCCGGCGTCGTAGCCAAAAACATTCAGTACTTC
-,TRBJ2-7,TRBV15,-,CATSREPASRAYEQYF,TGTGCCACCAGCAGAGAACCGGCCTCACGCGCCTACGAGCAGTACTTC
-,TRBJ1-5,TRBV5-1,-,CASSLDTGGQPQHF,TGCGCCAGCAGCTTGGATACAGGAGGCCAGCCCCAGCATTTT
many,TRBJ1-4,TRBV5-1,-,CASSVTGTEHEKLFF,TGCGCCAGCAGCGTAACCGGGACGGAACATGAAAAACTGTTTTTT
few,TRBJ2-5,TRBV5-1,-,CASSFRGFGRNQETQYF,TGCGCCAGCAGCTTTCGGGGGTTTGGTCGAAACCAAGAGACCCAGTACTTC
-,TRBJ2-2,TRBV19,-,CASSIGPGANTGELFF,TGTGCCAGTAGTATAGGGCCGGGGGCCAACACCGGGGAGCTGTTTTTT
few,TRBJ2-3,TRBV7-3,-,CASSLSGISTDTQYF,TGTGCCAGCAGCTTAAGCGGGATAAGCACAGATACGCAGTATTTT
-,TRBJ1-3,TRBV25-1,-,CASSEYSFDGQPGRNTIYF,TGTGCCAGCAGTGAATATAGTTTCGATGGCCAGCCGGGAAGAAACACCATATATTTT